The 14 T cell receptor beta chains presented below share a single source sample, sequenced in a study of shared clonotypes between healthy human individuals. Sequenced by immunoSEQ multiplex PCR; TCRdb stores in-frame clones only, minus some. The sample holds 2 million to 3 million clones, around 90% seen once. Input material: naive CD4+ T cells sorted from blood. The subset here: CD45RA+ positively selected. These receptors originate from a young man in good health.

Of note for this clone: This specimen includes other DNA sequences encoding the same CDR3. The V gene is TRBV4-1, the J gene TRBJ2-7; 7 nucleotides agree with TRBD1. Trimming cost V 2 bases and J 2 bases; bases outside gene matches: 3. Germline values: CDR1 MGHRA, CDR2 YSYEKL. The CDR3 sequence is 14 residues long. CDR3 coding DNA: TGCGCCAGCAGCCAACTCGGGACAGCCTACGAGCAGTACTTC. Encoded protein: CASSQLGTAYEQYF.

CDR3 amino acids: CASSEQGVHEQYF. CDR3 in DNA: TGTGCCAGCAGTGAACAGGGAGTCCACGAGCAGTACTTC. V gene TRBV2 combines with J gene TRBJ2-7; either TRBD1 or TRBD2 may supply D (5 bases each). V was cut by 2 bases and J by 5 bases, with 10 bases left in between. The CDR3 is 13 residues long. From germline, CDR1 is SNHLY and CDR2 FYNNEI.

The rearrangement joins TRBV7-9 to TRBJ2-3, with D possibly TRBD2 on 6 matching bases. Germline lookup yields CDR1 SEHNR and CDR2 FQNEAQ (reference sequence). The CDR3 contains 14 residues. V lost 5 bases and J 3 bases, leaving 12 bases between the germline ends. The CDR3 bases are TGTGCCAGCAGCCCCGGGACTTTGACAGATACGCAGTATTTT. It codes for CASSPGTLTDTQYF.

The chain joins TRBV4-3 to TRBJ1-5; D is unresolved. CDR1 and CDR2 from the germline V gene are LGHNA and YSLEER. There are 14 residues in the CDR3. V was shortened by 4 bases and J by 2 bases, with 9 bases between the two germline ends. CDR3 residues: CASSLGRGNQPQHF. The CDR3 DNA reads as TGCGCCAGCAGCCTAGGAAGGGGCAATCAGCCCCAGCATTTT.

The chain recombines TRBV19 with TRBJ1-1, with D unclear. CDR1 and CDR2 (germline): LNHDA, SQIVND (reference sequence). V lost 2 bases, J lost 4 bases, and 5 bases lay in between. The CDR3 extends over 12 amino acids. CDR3 sequence (DNA): TGTGCCAGTAGTATAATGGGCACTGAAGCTTTCTTT. This sequence encodes CASSIMGTEAFF.

This chain connects TRBV4-1 to TRBJ1-5; maybe TRBD1 (6 bases). Germline values: CDR1 MGHRA, CDR2 YSYEKL. Between the trimmed V and J ends, which lost 0 bases and 2 bases, there was a span of 11 bases. CDR3 length: 16 amino acids. CDR3 loop: CASSQERGRGNQPQHF. Here the CDR3 DNA reads TGCGCCAGCAGCCAAGAAAGGGGGAGGGGCAATCAGCCCCAGCATTTT.

This chain links TRBV2 with TRBJ2-5; D possibly corresponds to TRBD2 (6 bases). Germline loops: CDR1 SNHLY, CDR2 FYNNEI. The V end lost 0 bases, the J end lost 7 bases, and 12 bases lay between the germline ends. The CDR3 totals 14 residues. The CDR3 here is CASSEALRGGTQYF. In nucleotides, the CDR3 is TGTGCCAGCAGTGAAGCGCTTCGGGGAGGGACCCAGTACTTC.

The chain recombines TRBV7-6 with TRBJ2-1, with D perhaps matching TRBD2 (6 bases). The CDR3 totals 15 residues. Germline V gives CDR1 SGHVS, CDR2 FNYEAQ. With 3 bases removed from V and 8 bases from J, the gap between germline ends came to 17 bases. The CDR3 loop is CASSFSGQWADEQFF. Here the CDR3 DNA reads TGTGCCAGCAGCTTTAGCGGTCAGTGGGCCGATGAGCAGTTCTTC.

The V call is TRBV7-9, the J call TRBJ1-2; weak D call: TRBD1 (5 bases). Per germline, CDR1 SEHNR and CDR2 FQNEAQ (reference sequence). This CDR3 comprises 12 residues. Trimming stripped 3 bases from V and 8 bases from J, with 10 bases between. CDR3 in amino acids: CASSLDMGGYTF. Written as DNA, the CDR3 is TGTGCCAGCAGCTTGGACATGGGCGGCTACACCTTC. Together with reference TRBV7-9 and TRBJ1-2, the CDR3 gives the full variable domain: DTGVSQNPRHKITKRGQNVTFRCDPISEHNRLYWYRQTLGQGPEFLTYFQNEAQLEKSRLLSDRFSAERPKGSFSTLEIQRTEQGDSAMYLCASSLDMGGYTFGSGTRLTVV.

The chain joins TRBV28 to TRBJ2-6; D is uncertain. CDR3 length: 15 amino acids. Germline CDR1 is MDHEN and CDR2 is SYDVKM. V lost 5 bases and J lost 0, with 8 bases in between. The chain's CDR3 is CASSRRTSGANVLTF. The DNA of the CDR3 is TGTGCCAGCAGTCGACGGACCTCTGGGGCCAACGTCCTGACTTTC.

Concerning this clone itself: Other DNA sequences in the sample encode the same CDR3. V gene TRBV5-4 combines with J gene TRBJ2-5, with a weak D call TRBD1 (5 bases). From germline, CDR1 is SGHNT and CDR2 YYREEE (reference sequence). The CDR3 is 14 amino acids. V lost 0 bases to trimming and J lost 2 bases, with 8 bases between them. The chain's CDR3 is CASSLGQTQETQYF. The CDR3 nucleotides read TGTGCCAGCAGCTTGGGACAGACACAAGAGACCCAGTACTTC. Together with reference TRBV5-4 and TRBJ2-5, the CDR3 gives the full variable domain: ETGVTQSPTHLIKTRGQQVTLRCSSQSGHNTVSWYQQALGQGPQFIFQYYREEENGRGNFPPRFSGLQFPNYSSELNVNALELDDSALYLCASSLGQTQETQYFGPGTRLLVL.

The CDR3 coding sequence is TGTGCCAGCAGCCAGGTGGGTGAGCAGTACTTC. Translating gives CASSQVGEQYF. The V call is TRBV7-2, the J call TRBJ2-7, with no clear D. Trimming took off 5 bases at V and 7 bases at J, with 9 bases between the two ends. This CDR3 region has 11 residues. CDR1 and CDR2 from the germline V gene are SGHTA and FQGNSA.

The chain uses TRBV5-4 and TRBJ2-1; 15 bases are shared with TRBD2. Germline V gene sequence: CDR1 SGHNT, CDR2 YYREEE (reference sequence). The length of the CDR3 is 16 residues. V lost 4 bases and J lost 9; bases outside the gene matches: 8. In nucleotides, the CDR3 is TGTGCCAGCAGCCAGCCGGGACTAGCGGGGGGCCTTGAGCAGTTCTTC. This sequence encodes CASSQPGLAGGLEQFF.

V gene TRBV5-1 combines with J gene TRBJ2-2, with unresolved D. Germline CDR1 is SGHRS and CDR2 is YFSETQ. The CDR3 spans 15 residues. Trimming cost V 1 base and J 7 bases, with 14 bases left between them. The chain's CDR3 is CASSLSVSTGGELFF. The CDR3 region has the DNA TGCGCCAGCAGCTTGTCGGTCTCCACCGGCGGGGAGCTGTTTTTT.